Shown below are 2 T cell receptor beta chains from a single sample sequenced in a study of cytomegalovirus exposure and HLA in healthy donors. A multiplex PCR was run with 60 Vbeta primers and 13 Jbeta primers. The repertoire was sequenced with immunoSEQ multiplex PCR; TCRdb's copy has only in-frame clones and lacks some. The data show about 150,000 clones, more than 75% seen once. Sequenced sample: PBMCs. The receptors originated from a woman younger than 35 in good health and CMV-seronegative.

The chain links TRBV18 to TRBJ2-5; 9 nucleotides line up with TRBD1. The germline V gene encodes CDR1 KGHSH and CDR2 LQKENI. The CDR3 extends over 15 amino acids. The J segment lost 4 bases and the V segment lost 2 bases, leaving 5 bases of the junction unmatched. The CDR3 nucleotides read TGTGCCAGCTCACCAACGGGACAGGGAAGAGAGACCCAGTACTTC. It is translated as CASSPTGQGRETQYF.

Worth noting for this clone: Other DNA variants within this sample encode the same CDR3. The chain combines TRBV4-3 with TRBJ2-3, with TRBD2 matching over 7 bases. Per germline, CDR1 LGHNA and CDR2 YSLEER. With 0 bases clipped from V and 3 bases from J, the junction kept 6 bases outside the gene matches. The CDR3 totals 16 residues. The CDR3 spells CASSQEGGGRTDTQYF. The CDR3 DNA reads as TGCGCCAGCAGCCAAGAGGGGGGGGGTAGGACAGATACGCAGTATTTT.